Listed below are T cell receptor beta chains from one sample, sequenced in a study of response to subunit inactivated influenza vaccine. MiXCR was run by TCRdb on the RT-PCR reads, yielding one entry per CDR3 protein. Here the sample spans more than 550,000 distinct CDR3 sequences, about 12% being singletons. The sample was PBMCs from blood, taken on the day of vaccination. These receptors were obtained from a man aged 45-65 years who received an inactivated influenza vaccine. Each CDR3 is given with its conserved first and last residue. The D gene is left open where the match is weak. Some rows mark clone size as missing; the rest say once, few, many or name a class of expanded clone.

D gene	V gene	clone size	J gene	CDR3 protein	CDR3 DNA
NA	TRBV20-1	few	TRBJ2-2	CSASRAGYTGELFF	TGCAGTGCTAGTAGGGCGGGGTACACCGGGGAGCTGTTTTTT
TRBD2	TRBV11-2	NA	TRBJ2-1	CASSLEWGTSGSTHPYNEQFF	TGTGCCAGCAGCTTAGAATGGGGGACTAGCGGGAGTACCCACCCCTACAATGAGCAGTTCTTC
TRBD2	TRBV20-1	NA	TRBJ2-3	CSASSSGRERTQYF	TGCAGTGCTAGTTCTAGCGGGAGAGAGAGGACGCAGTATTTT
NA	TRBV25-1	many	TRBJ1-1	CASSATGSWDTEAFF	TGTGCCAGCAGTGCTACAGGGAGTTGGGACACTGAAGCTTTCTTT
TRBD2	TRBV29-1	NA	TRBJ2-5	CSGLLAGDYQETQYF	TGCAGCGGCTTACTAGCGGGGGATTACCAAGAGACCCAGTACTTC
TRBD1	TRBV5-1	NA	TRBJ1-1	CASSPLSGTGLMNTEAFF	TGCGCCAGCAGCCCCCTATCGGGGACAGGGCTCATGAACACTGAAGCTTTCTTT
TRBD1	TRBV28	few	TRBJ2-1	CASRGQAGNNEQFF	TGTGCCAGCAGGGGACAGGCAGGTAACAATGAGCAGTTCTTC
NA	TRBV18	NA	TRBJ2-7	CASSPDRGLFEQYF	TGTGCCAGCTCACCCGATCGGGGGCTGTTTGAGCAGTACTTC
TRBD2	TRBV20-1	many	TRBJ2-3	CSAKNPITSGGRGVYF	TGCAGTGCAAAAAATCCCATAACTAGCGGAGGACGTGGGGTGTATTTT
NA	TRBV4-3	few	TRBJ2-1	CASSQGPPSSYNEQFF	TGCGCCAGCAGCCAAGGGCCCCCGAGCTCCTACAATGAGCAGTTCTTC
TRBD1	TRBV14	many	TRBJ2-1	CASSQEGTVRTHTYNEQFF	TGTGCCAGCAGCCAAGAGGGGACAGTGCGGACCCATACCTACAATGAGCAGTTCTTC
NA	TRBV6-5	many	TRBJ2-3	CASSYIWGAFQYF	TGTGCCAGCAGTTACATTTGGGGCGCTTTTCAGTATTTT
TRBD2	TRBV12-3/TRBV12-4	many	TRBJ2-3	CASSLGLAGPTDTQYF	TGTGCCAGCAGTTTAGGACTAGCGGGACCCACAGATACGCAGTATTTT
TRBD1	TRBV7-9	many	TRBJ1-1	CASSVTGGNTEAFF	TGTGCCAGCAGCGTAACAGGGGGAAACACTGAAGCTTTCTTT
TRBD2	TRBV10-3	few	TRBJ2-1	CAISGNLAGAYNEQFF	TGTGCCATCAGTGGCAACTTAGCGGGAGCCTACAATGAGCAGTTCTTC
NA	TRBV13	few	TRBJ2-5	CASSSDQGGETQYF	TGTGCCAGCAGCTCCGACCAGGGAGGAGAGACCCAGTACTTC
NA	TRBV24-1	NA	TRBJ1-2	CATSDPSMDSSLGYTF	TGTGCCACCAGTGACCCATCTATGGACAGTAGCTTGGGCTACACCTTC
NA	TRBV6-1	few	TRBJ2-5	CASSPGTALYQETQYF	TGTGCCAGCAGCCCTGGGACCGCCCTATACCAAGAGACCCAGTACTTC
NA	TRBV9	few	TRBJ2-1	CASSVGVAYYNEQFF	TGTGCCAGCAGCGTTGGGGTCGCATACTACAATGAGCAGTTCTTC
TRBD2	TRBV5-5	NA	TRBJ2-3	CASSYASGGATDTQYF	TGTGCCAGCAGCTATGCTAGCGGGGGGGCCACAGATACGCAGTATTTT
NA	TRBV19	once	TRBJ1-2	CASSITGGDAYGYTF	TGTGCCAGTAGTATAACGGGAGGGGACGCCTATGGCTACACCTTC
TRBD2	TRBV11-2	NA	TRBJ2-3	CASSLKMGLAVSTDTQYF	TGTGCCAGCAGCCTGAAGATGGGGCTAGCGGTTAGCACAGATACGCAGTATTTT
NA	TRBV7-9	NA	TRBJ2-7	CASSSGDSYEHYF	TGTGCCAGCAGCTCAGGGGACTCCTACGAGCACTACTTC
TRBD1	TRBV20-1	NA	TRBJ1-5	CSARQGAQSNQPQHF	TGCAGTGCTAGACAGGGGGCTCAGAGCAATCAGCCCCAGCATTTT
TRBD2	TRBV19	many	TRBJ2-2	CASSIDGGTGELFF	TGTGCCAGTAGTATCGACGGGGGGACCGGGGAGCTGTTTTTT
NA	TRBV7-2	NA	TRBJ2-7	CASSSAGQIYEQYF	TGTGCCAGCAGCTCCGCGGGACAGATTTACGAGCAGTACTTC
TRBD1	TRBV5-1	many	TRBJ2-5	CASSLATGEETQYF	TGCGCCAGCAGCTTGGCTACAGGGGAAGAGACCCAGTACTTC
NA	TRBV18	few	TRBJ2-2	CASSPPFTQNTGELFF	TGTGCCAGCTCACCACCGTTTACCCAGAACACCGGGGAGCTGTTTTTT
NA	TRBV6-2/TRBV6-3	few	TRBJ1-5	CASSYTAGDSGNQPQHF	TGTGCCAGCAGTTACACGGCAGGGGATAGCGGCAATCAGCCCCAGCATTTT
NA	TRBV7-2	NA	TRBJ2-7	CASSGGRRLEQYF	TGTGCCAGCAGCGGGGGCCGACGTCTGGAGCAGTACTTC
NA	TRBV6-5	NA	TRBJ2-3	CASSYLSGGSSTDTHYF	TGTGCCAGCAGTTACCTGAGCGGTGGCTCTAGCACAGATACGCACTATTTT
NA	TRBV30	few	TRBJ2-1	CAGDSASYNEQFF	TGTGCCGGGGACTCTGCCTCCTACAATGAGCAGTTCTTC
NA	TRBV3-1	few	TRBJ2-7	CASSQGRQNEQYF	TGTGCCAGCAGCCAAGGCCGGCAGAACGAGCAGTACTTC
NA	TRBV10-3	few	TRBJ2-7	CAIRLGTPAYEQYF	TGTGCCATCAGGCTCGGGACTCCAGCCTACGAGCAGTACTTC
NA	TRBV19	NA	TRBJ2-7	CASSSPVQGYSYEQYF	TGTGCCAGTAGTTCCCCGGTACAGGGTTACTCCTACGAGCAGTACTTC
NA	TRBV20-1	NA	TRBJ2-7	CSARGATGRAIVRYEQYF	TGCAGTGCTAGAGGGGCAACAGGGAGAGCAATCGTGAGGTACGAGCAGTACTTC
TRBD2	TRBV18	few	TRBJ2-1	CASSGSLAGLYNEQFF	TGTGCCAGCTCAGGTTCCCTAGCGGGATTATACAATGAGCAGTTCTTC
TRBD2	TRBV29-1	many	TRBJ2-1	CSVLSGGSNEQFF	TGCAGCGTGCTTAGCGGGGGATCAAATGAGCAGTTCTTC
NA	TRBV5-5	few	TRBJ2-1	CASSRWALLYEQFF	TGTGCCAGCAGCCGCTGGGCCCTCCTATATGAGCAGTTCTTC
NA	TRBV29-1	few	TRBJ2-7	CSVPGPTSYEQYF	TGCAGCGTGCCGGGACCTACTTCCTACGAGCAGTACTTC
NA	TRBV20-1	many	TRBJ2-7	CSAPGPSYEQYF	TGCAGTGCTCCGGGCCCATCCTACGAGCAGTACTTC
TRBD1	TRBV20-1	NA	TRBJ1-6	CSARAGTGISPLHF	TGCAGTGCTAGAGCCGGGACAGGGATTTCACCCCTCCACTTT
NA	TRBV11-2	many	TRBJ2-5	CASSRDILGGTQYF	TGTGCCAGCAGCCGGGACATCCTTGGGGGGACCCAGTACTTC
NA	TRBV15	many	TRBJ2-7	CATSRDVGSSYEQYF	TGTGCCACCAGCAGAGATGTTGGCAGCTCCTACGAGCAGTACTTC
TRBD1	TRBV5-1	many	TRBJ2-3	CASSSGQGGDTQYF	TGTGCCAGCAGTTCGGGACAGGGTGGTGATACGCAGTATTTT
TRBD1	TRBV11-1	NA	TRBJ2-1	CASSFRGQGDNEQFF	TGTGCCAGCAGCTTCCGTGGACAGGGGGACAATGAGCAGTTCTTC
NA	TRBV20-1	many	TRBJ2-4	CSARVGGQPNIQYF	TGCAGTGCTAGAGTAGGTGGACAGCCCAACATTCAGTACTTC
NA	TRBV12-3/TRBV12-4	many	TRBJ2-7	CASSLVVGGYEQYF	TGTGCCAGCAGTTTAGTGGTAGGGGGCTACGAGCAGTACTTC
TRBD2	TRBV20-1	many	TRBJ2-1	CSARAASGGVLSYNEQFF	TGCAGTGCTAGAGCCGCTAGCGGGGGGGTTCTTTCCTACAATGAGCAGTTCTTC
NA	TRBV11-2	few	TRBJ2-2	CASSFRQASGELFF	TGTGCCAGCAGCTTTCGACAAGCCTCCGGGGAGCTGTTTTTT
NA	TRBV5-1	NA	TRBJ2-5	CASSSALGVQETQYF	TGCGCCAGCAGCTCCGCGTTGGGGGTCCAAGAGACCCAGTACTTC
NA	TRBV7-2	few	TRBJ1-6	CASRKQSSSYNSPLHF	TGTGCCAGCAGAAAACAGAGCAGCTCCTATAATTCACCCCTCCACTTT
NA	TRBV28	many	TRBJ2-1	CASSFGEQFF	TGTGCCAGCAGTTTTGGTGAGCAGTTCTTC
TRBD2	TRBV27	NA	TRBJ2-1	CASSPLAVFDEQFF	TGTGCCAGCAGTCCTCTAGCGGTCTTTGATGAGCAGTTCTTC
TRBD2	TRBV5-1	NA	TRBJ2-5	CASNPGGGKETQYF	TGCGCCAGCAACCCGGGGGGGGGCAAGGAGACCCAGTACTTC
NA	TRBV30	many	TRBJ2-7	CAWRAGGIYEQYF	TGTGCCTGGAGGGCCGGGGGAATCTACGAGCAGTACTTC
TRBD2	TRBV20-1	few	TRBJ2-1	CSANLAGGPFYNEQFF	TGCAGTGCTAACCTAGCGGGAGGGCCTTTCTACAATGAGCAGTTCTTC
NA	TRBV7-7	many	TRBJ2-1	CASSLNGGENEQFF	TGTGCCAGCAGCTTAAATGGGGGTGAGAATGAGCAGTTCTTC
TRBD2	TRBV11-2	NA	TRBJ2-5	CASSHPRGSGETQYF	TGTGCCAGCAGCCACCCACGCGGGAGTGGGGAGACCCAGTACTTC
NA	TRBV9	few	TRBJ2-5	CASSVGPSAQETQYF	TGTGCCAGCAGCGTAGGGCCCAGTGCCCAAGAGACCCAGTACTTC